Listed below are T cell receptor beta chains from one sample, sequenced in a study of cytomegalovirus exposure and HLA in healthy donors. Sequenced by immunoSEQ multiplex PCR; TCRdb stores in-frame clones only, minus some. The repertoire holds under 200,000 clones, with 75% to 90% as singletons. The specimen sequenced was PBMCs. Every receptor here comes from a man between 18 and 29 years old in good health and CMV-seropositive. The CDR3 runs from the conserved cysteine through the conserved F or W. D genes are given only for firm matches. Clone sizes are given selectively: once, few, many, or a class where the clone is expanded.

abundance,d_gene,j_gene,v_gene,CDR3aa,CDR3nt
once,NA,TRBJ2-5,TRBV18,CASSPLTAYQETQYF,TGTGCCAGCTCACCCCTGACAGCGTACCAAGAGACCCAGTACTTC
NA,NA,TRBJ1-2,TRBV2,CASLSGPTHGYTF,TGTGCCAGCCTGTCAGGCCCCACTCACGGCTACACCTTC
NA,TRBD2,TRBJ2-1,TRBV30,CAWSVRGLAGGNNEQFF,TGTGCCTGGAGTGTTCGGGGGCTAGCGGGGGGGAACAATGAGCAGTTCTTC
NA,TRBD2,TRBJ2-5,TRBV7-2,CASSTLAAPQETQYF,TGTGCCAGCAGCACACTAGCGGCCCCTCAAGAGACCCAGTACTTC
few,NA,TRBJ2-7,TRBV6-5,CASSSDSYEQYF,TGTGCCAGCAGTTCGGACAGCTACGAGCAGTACTTC
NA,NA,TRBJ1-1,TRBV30,CAWSKVSMNTEAFF,TGTGCCTGGAGTAAAGTTAGCATGAACACTGAAGCTTTCTTT
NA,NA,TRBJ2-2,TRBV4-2,CASSRGGALTNTGELFF,TGTGCCAGCAGCCGGGGGGGGGCCCTTACGAACACCGGGGAGCTGTTTTTC
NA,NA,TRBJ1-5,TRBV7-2,CASSQGRGINQPQHF,TGTGCCAGCAGCCAGGGCCGGGGGATCAATCAGCCCCAGCATTTT
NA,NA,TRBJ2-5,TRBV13,CASSHNGDSQYF,TGTGCCAGCAGCCACAACGGGGACTCCCAGTACTTC
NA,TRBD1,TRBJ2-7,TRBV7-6,CASSISGQLYEQYF,TGTGCCAGCAGCATCTCGGGACAGCTCTACGAGCAGTACTTC
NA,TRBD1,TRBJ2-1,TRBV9,CASSARDRSYYEQFF,TGTGCCAGCAGCGCCCGGGACAGGTCTTACTATGAGCAGTTCTTC
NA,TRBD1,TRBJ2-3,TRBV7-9,CATGQGVPDTQYF,TGTGCCACCGGACAGGGAGTACCAGATACGCAGTATTTT
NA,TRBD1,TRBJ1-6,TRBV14,CASSRGTGGSPLHF,TGTGCCAGCAGCCGGGGAACAGGGGGGTCACCCCTCCACTTT
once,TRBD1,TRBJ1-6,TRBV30,CAWSLGQDNSPLHF,TGTGCCTGGAGCCTAGGACAGGATAATTCACCCCTCCACTTT
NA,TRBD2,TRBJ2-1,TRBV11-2,CASSLGLAGSYNEQFF,TGTGCCAGCAGCCTGGGACTAGCGGGGTCCTACAATGAGCAGTTCTTC
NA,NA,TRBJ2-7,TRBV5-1,CASSLGQGSEQYF,TGCGCCAGCAGCTTGGGGCAGGGGAGCGAGCAGTACTTC
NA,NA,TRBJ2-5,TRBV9,CASSVGTGRQETQYF,TGTGCCAGCAGCGTAGGGACCGGGAGACAAGAGACCCAGTACTTC
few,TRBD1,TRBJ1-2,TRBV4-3,CASAPTGVNYGYTF,TGCGCCAGCGCCCCGACAGGGGTTAACTATGGCTACACCTTC
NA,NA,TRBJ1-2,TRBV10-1,CASAPGGNYGYTF,TGCGCCAGTGCCCCTGGAGGGAACTATGGCTACACCTTC
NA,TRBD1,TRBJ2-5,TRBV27,CASTQTGRGWETQYF,TGTGCCAGCACCCAAACGGGCAGGGGGTGGGAGACCCAGTACTTC
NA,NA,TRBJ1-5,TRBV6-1,CASSDHDRTNQPQHF,TGTGCCAGCAGTGATCACGACAGGACCAATCAGCCCCAGCATTTT
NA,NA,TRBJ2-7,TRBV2,CASSSLSYEQYF,TGTGCCAGCAGCTCCTTGTCCTACGAGCAGTACTTC
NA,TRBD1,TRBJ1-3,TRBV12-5,CASGLVILLPGGAKGQARGNTIYF,TGTGCTAGTGGTTTGGTAATTTTGTTGCCCGGGGGCGCCAAAGGACAGGCCCGGGGAAACACCATATATTTT
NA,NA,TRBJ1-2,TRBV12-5,CASGSQGRKNYGYTF,TGTGCTAGTGGTTCGCAGGGTAGGAAGAACTATGGCTACACCTTC
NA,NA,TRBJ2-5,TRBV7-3,CASTRRGCRTQYF,TGTGCCAGCACCCGGAGAGGGTGTCGGACCCAGTACTTC
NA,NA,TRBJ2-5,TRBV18,CASSPPRGSRGGPQETQYF,TGTGCCAGCTCACCACCTAGAGGATCCCGCGGGGGCCCTCAAGAGACCCAGTACTTC
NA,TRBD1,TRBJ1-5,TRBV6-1,CASSRDSNQPQHF,TGTGCCAGCAGTCGGGACAGTAATCAGCCCCAGCATTTT
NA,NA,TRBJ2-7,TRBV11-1,CASSSTMAGTYEQYF,TGTGCCAGCAGCTCCACCATGGCAGGGACATACGAGCAGTACTTC